This T cell receptor beta chain was obtained from a study of T-cell reconstitution after alpha-beta-depleted transplantation in children. This clonotype was seen at least ten times. This CDR3 has 12 amino acids. V was clipped by 3 bases and J by 5 bases, with 7 bases between them. Unique molecular identifiers were used in preparing the TCRbeta library. TCRdb processed the PCR reads anew with MiXCR; each CDR3 protein has one entry. The table lists about 610,000 distinct CDR3 sequences, roughly a tenth of them singletons. Material: PBMCs from the stem cell graft donor, obtained from the stem cell graft. V usage is TRBV12-3 or TRBV12-4 and J usage is TRBJ2-5; no reliable D call. This clonotype originated in a human donor who donated a stem cell graft to a child with acute myeloid leukemia. Here the CDR3 DNA reads TGTGCCAGCAGTTTGGCCGTGGAGACCCAGTACTTC. It yields the protein CASSLAVETQYF.